What follows are 21 T cell receptor beta chains derived from one specimen sequenced in a study of blood T cell repertoires in COVID-19. Profiling relied on immunoSEQ multiplex PCR, and the TCRdb table lists in-frame clones only, not all of them. The table records more than 75,000 clones, roughly four fifths of them present only once. Sequenced: peripheral blood. The receptor source for this set is a human donor in a cohort sampled during active COVID-19.

The V and J genes are TRBV20-1 and TRBJ1-1; D gene unclear. Germline loops: CDR1 DFQATT, CDR2 SNEGSKA (reference sequence). The germline V and J ends were trimmed by 3 bases and 11 bases, with 13 bases remaining between them. CDR3 size: 11 residues. CDR3 amino acids: CSASRVREAFF. As DNA, the CDR3 is TGCAGTGCTAGTCGAGTGAGGGAGGCTTTCTTT.

This chain joins TRBV18 and TRBJ2-2, with D hard to call. Germline CDR1 reads KGHSH; CDR2 reads LQKENI. The length of the CDR3 is 15 residues. V shed 0 bases and J shed 6 bases, with 11 bases lying between them. In DNA, the CDR3 is TGTGCCAGCTCACCACCTAGTGGTGTGGCCGGGGAGCTGTTTTTT. Translated: CASSPPSGVAGELFF. The full variable domain, rest sourced from reference TRBV18 and TRBJ2-2, is NAGVMQNPRHLVRRRGQEARLRCSPMKGHSHVYWYRQLPEEGLKFMVYLQKENIIDESGMPKERFSAEFPKEGPSILRIQQVVRGDSAAYFCASSPPSGVAGELFFGEGSRLTVL.

The chain combines TRBV7-9 with TRBJ1-1, with TRBD1 matching 7 bases. This CDR3 comprises 15 residues. Trimming removed 0 bases from V and 1 base from J; junction bases left unmatched: 2. Germline V lookup: CDR1 SEHNR, CDR2 FQNEAQ (reference sequence). CDR3 residues: CASSLAGTANTEAFF. CDR3 DNA: TGTGCCAGCAGCTTAGCTGGGACAGCGAACACTGAAGCTTTCTTT.

In its sample, this clone was seen once. The genes are TRBV7-3 and TRBJ2-5; TRBD1 aligns across 9 bases. V gave up 5 bases and J gave up 5 bases; unmatched junction bases: 12. This CDR3 contains 16 residues. The germline gives CDR1 SGHTA, CDR2 FQGTGA. DNA for the CDR3: TGTGCCAGCAGCCCACCGGACAGGGGTCTTATTGAGACCCAGTACTTC. This encodes CASSPPDRGLIETQYF.

The rearrangement joins TRBV6-5 to TRBJ1-4, with 9 bases lining up with TRBD1. With 3 bases clipped from V and 7 bases from J, the junction kept 6 bases outside the gene matches. The CDR3 is 15 amino acids. In germline, CDR1 is MNHEY, CDR2 SVGAGI. DNA for the CDR3: TGTGCCAGCAGTTATTACAGGGGGCAGGGTGAAAAACTGTTTTTT. It is translated as CASSYYRGQGEKLFF.

The chain employs TRBV5-1 and TRBJ1-2, with D maybe TRBD1 (6 bases). The CDR3 is made up of 13 amino acids. The germline V and J ends were trimmed by 6 bases and 7 bases, with 16 bases remaining between them. Germline loops: CDR1 SGHRS, CDR2 YFSETQ. As DNA, the CDR3 is TGCGCCAGCATGGGCACAGGGTTGGGTGGCTACACCTTC. Residues: CASMGTGLGGYTF.

This clone was counted a few times. The chain has TRBV18 and TRBJ2-7, with 12 bases that match TRBD1. CDR1 KGHSH and CDR2 LQKENI come from the germline V gene. The J segment lost 7 bases and the V segment lost 2 bases, leaving 6 bases of the junction unmatched. This CDR3 region has 15 residues. The CDR3 bases are TGTGCCAGCTCACCAGGGGGACAGGGGGCAAAAGAGCAGTACTTC. This translates into CASSPGGQGAKEQYF.

For this clone: Other DNA sequences within the sample encode an identical CDR3. V gene TRBV7-6 combines with J gene TRBJ2-7, with TRBD1 matching 12 bases. V gave up 5 bases and J gave up 2 bases; unmatched junction bases: 1. The CDR3 totals 14 residues. Germline lookup yields CDR1 SGHVS and CDR2 FNYEAQ. The CDR3 nucleotides read TGTGCCAGCAGCCGGGACAGGGGGCCCTACGAGCAGTACTTC. Its translation: CASSRDRGPYEQYF.

The V and J genes are TRBV28 and TRBJ2-6; D uncertain. V shed 8 bases and J shed 0 bases, with 11 bases lying between them. Germline V gene data show CDR1 as MDHEN and CDR2 as SYDVKM. The CDR3 is 15 amino acids. The CDR3 is CASAQPTSGANVLTF. CDR3 sequence (DNA): TGTGCCAGCGCACAACCCACCTCTGGGGCCAACGTCCTGACTTTC.

The gene calls are TRBV9 and TRBJ2-5; 8 bases fit TRBD2. Germline CDR1 reads SGDLS; CDR2 reads YYNGEE. The V and J ends lost 7 bases and 1 base, in that order; junction bases with no gene match: 9. This CDR3 contains 15 residues. Here the CDR3 DNA reads TGTGCCAGCGGCGGCCGCGGGGGGTTCCAAGAGACCCAGTACTTC. Translated, it gives CASGGRGGFQETQYF.

This clone appeared once. J is TRBJ1-3 and V is TRBV19; no definite D call. V shed 6 bases and J shed 4 bases, with 13 bases lying between them. The germline gives CDR1 LNHDA, CDR2 SQIVND (reference sequence). This CDR3 contains 14 residues. The CDR3 DNA sequence: TGTGCCAGTAGCGAGGGTTTAGCCGGAAACACCATATATTTT. It encodes CASSEGLAGNTIYF.

The gene calls are TRBV24-1 and TRBJ2-1; TRBD1 agrees at 10 bases. The CDR3 loop spans 16 amino acids. CDR1 KGHDR and CDR2 SFDVKD come from the germline V gene. The J segment lost 5 bases and the V segment lost 3 bases, leaving 6 bases of the junction unmatched. The CDR3 coding sequence is TGTGCCACCAGTGATCCCCGACAGGGGGCCAACAATGAGCAGTTCTTC. Translated, it gives CATSDPRQGANNEQFF.

The J gene is TRBJ2-1, the V gene TRBV19; 10 bases are a match to TRBD1. CDR1 and CDR2 from the germline V gene are LNHDA and SQIVND (reference sequence). Losses at the gene ends were 3 bases for V and 7 bases for J; bases not matched to a gene: 6. CDR3 length equals 15 residues. CDR3 nucleotide sequence: TGTGCCAGTAGTATCGGACAGGGGGATTGGAATGAGCAGTTCTTC. It codes for CASSIGQGDWNEQFF.

This clone came up a few times. This chain links TRBV2 with TRBJ2-7; TRBD1 matches 9 bases. CDR3 length equals 12 residues. Germline assignment: CDR1 SNHLY and CDR2 FYNNEI. Germline trimming cut 10 bases from V and 5 bases from J; bases unmatched to any gene: 6. CDR3 coding DNA: TGTGCCACGATACAGGGGGCGAACGAGCAGTACTTC. Residues: CATIQGANEQYF.

The CDR3 nucleotides are TGTGCCAGCAGCAAAGCGGGGCTGGACAATGAGCAGTTCTTC. This gives the protein CASSKAGLDNEQFF. The gene calls are TRBV7-3 and TRBJ2-1; 7 nucleotides align to TRBD2. V trimming: 5 bases; J trimming: 5 bases; junction bases outside the gene matches: 6. The germline gives CDR1 SGHTA, CDR2 FQGTGA. The CDR3 runs to 14 residues.

The chain has TRBV6-6 and TRBJ2-7; 11 bases are a match to TRBD1. CDR3 length equals 15 residues. In germline, CDR1 is MNHNY, CDR2 SVGAGI (reference sequence). V trimming: 4 bases; J trimming: 0 bases; junction bases outside the gene matches: 2. This CDR3 reads CASSFGQGASYEQYF. In DNA form, the CDR3 reads TGTGCCAGCAGTTTCGGACAGGGGGCCTCCTACGAGCAGTACTTC.

V usage is TRBV19 and J usage is TRBJ2-6; 11 bases map to TRBD1. V lost 4 bases to trimming and J lost 3 bases; unmatched junction nucleotides: 11. Germline V CDR1 and CDR2: LNHDA, SQIVND (reference sequence). The CDR3 extends over 19 amino acids. In nucleotides, the CDR3 is TGTGCCAGTAGTACATGGACAGGGGGCATAATAAGTGGGGCCAACGTCCTGACTTTC. Its protein is CASSTWTGGIISGANVLTF. The whole variable domain, remainder taken from reference TRBV19 and TRBJ2-6, is DGGITQSPKYLFRKEGQNVTLSCEQNLNHDAMYWYRQDPGQGLRLIYYSQIVNDFQKGDIAEGYSVSREKKESFPLTVTSAQKNPTAFYLCASSTWTGGIISGANVLTFGAGSRLTVL.

The chain is built from TRBV12-5 and TRBJ1-6; D is unresolved. This CDR3 contains 14 residues. Germline CDR1 is LGHNT and CDR2 is FRNRAP. V dropped 0 bases and J dropped 8 bases, with 8 bases sitting between them. The CDR3 coding sequence is TGTGCTAGTGGTTTGGTACTCGGGGATTCACCCCTCCACTTT. It encodes CASGLVLGDSPLHF.

The V call is TRBV6-9, the J call TRBJ2-3, with 7 bases matching TRBD2. CDR3 length: 19 residues. The junction had 14 bases not matched to a gene; V was cut back by 0 bases and J by 2 bases. CDR1 is MNHGY, CDR2 SVAAGI, per germline. CDR3 region: CASSYSMNPGLPSTDTQYF. In DNA form, the CDR3 reads TGTGCCAGCAGTTATTCGATGAACCCGGGACTACCGTCCACAGATACGCAGTATTTT.

As DNA, the CDR3 is TGTGCCAGCAGCCTCAATCCAGGGGGCGCGGGGAATTCACCCCTCCACTTT. It codes for CASSLNPGGAGNSPLHF. J is TRBJ1-6 and V is TRBV5-4, with 8 positions matching TRBD1. V lost 4 bases and J lost 7; bases outside the gene matches: 13. The CDR3 extends over 17 amino acids. CDR1 is SGHNT and CDR2 is YYREEE in the germline V gene (reference sequence).

V is TRBV15 and J is TRBJ1-2; 7 nucleotides match TRBD1. With V trimmed by 0 bases and J by 8 bases, 3 bases remained unmatched. This CDR3 has 13 amino acids. Germline-derived CDR1 and CDR2 are LNHNV and YYDKDF (reference sequence). The CDR3 sequence is CATSRDETGGYTF. For the CDR3, the DNA is TGTGCCACCAGCAGAGACGAGACAGGGGGCTACACCTTC.